These 2 T cell receptor beta chains were sequenced from one sample in a study of shared T cell receptors in the human thymus. Profiled with immunoSEQ multiplex PCR; TCRdb holds only in-frame clones, not every one. The sample contains some 640,000 clones, around 87% of which appear only once. This sample was shared with a second study, whose subject was human thymus T cells.

Sequencing was performed on thymocytes. The receptors derive from a boy younger than two with a congenital heart defect.

The genes are TRBV30 and TRBJ1-1; tentative D call: TRBD1 (6 bases). Germline lookup yields CDR1 GTSNPN and CDR2 SVGIG (reference sequence). Trimming cost V 3 bases and J 4 bases, with 21 bases left between them. The CDR3 runs to 16 residues. The chain's CDR3 is CAWSQRPPGESTEAFF. In DNA form, the CDR3 reads TGTGCCTGGAGCCAAAGGCCCCCAGGGGAGAGCACTGAAGCTTTCTTT.

The chain has TRBV5-6 and TRBJ1-4; D gene unclear. Looked up from germline, CDR1 is SGHDT and CDR2 is YYEEEE. Trimming left V 3 bases short and J 0 bases short, with 12 bases between. The CDR3 is made up of 16 amino acids. The CDR3 here is CASSCGERPTNEKLFF. The CDR3 DNA is TGTGCCAGCAGCTGTGGTGAGAGGCCAACTAATGAAAAACTGTTTTTT. Full variable domain (outside the CDR3, taken from reference TRBV5-6 and TRBJ1-4): DAGVTQSPTHLIKTRGQQVTLRCSPKSGHDTVSWYQQALGQGPQFIFQYYEEEERQRGNFPDRFSGHQFPNYSSELNVNALLLGDSALYLCASSCGERPTNEKLFFGSGTQLSVL.